Below are 20 T cell receptor beta chains sequenced from a single sample in a study of T-cell memory formation after mild COVID-19. One entry per CDR3 protein results from TCRdb running MiXCR on the 5' RACE reads. Of about 350,000 distinct CDR3 sequences in the sample, roughly an eighth are singletons; the top ten hold 22%. The sequenced material came from PBMCs or a T cell subset sorted from them (not recorded which). All receptors come from a man between 18 and 29 years old who had mild COVID-19 (a few samples of this study predate the infection). Cell type and time point are not known.

This chain uses TRBV29-1 with TRBJ1-2; D unclear. Between the trimmed V and J ends, which lost 4 bases and 4 bases, there was a span of 19 bases. CDR3 length: 15 amino acids. Looked up from germline, CDR1 is SQVTM and CDR2 is ANQGSEA. The CDR3 coding sequence is TGCAGCGTTGGGGCCCGCCTAACTGGGATCTATGGCTACACCTTC. Translated, it gives CSVGARLTGIYGYTF.

This clonotype has ten or more counts. The V and J genes are TRBV12-3 or TRBV12-4 and TRBJ2-7; the D gene is possibly TRBD2 (5 bases). The CDR3 covers 14 residues. With 5 bases removed from V and 5 bases from J, the gap between germline ends came to 16 bases. The CDR3 DNA reads as TGTGCCAGCAGTGCTAAAGCGGATTATCACGAGCAGTACTTC. Its protein is CASSAKADYHEQYF.

In this sample, this clonotype turned up a few times. V is TRBV5-6 and J is TRBJ2-7, with D possibly being TRBD1 or TRBD2 (5 bases each). The CDR3 consists of 13 residues. V lost 3 bases and J 6 bases, leaving 13 bases between the germline ends. The germline CDR1 and CDR2 sequences are SGHDT and YYEEEE. The DNA for the CDR3 is TGTGCCAGCAGCTCCTACCTGGGGGTCGAGCAGTACTTC. This gives the protein CASSSYLGVEQYF. Full variable domain (rest looked up from reference TRBV5-6 and TRBJ2-7): DAGVTQSPTHLIKTRGQQVTLRCSPKSGHDTVSWYQQALGQGPQFIFQYYEEEERQRGNFPDRFSGHQFPNYSSELNVNALLLGDSALYLCASSSYLGVEQYFGPGTRLTVT.

V and J are TRBV5-1 and TRBJ2-5, with D perhaps TRBD1 or TRBD2 (5 bases each). V dropped 3 bases and J dropped 1 base, with 13 bases sitting between them. Germline V gene sequence: CDR1 SGHRS, CDR2 YFSETQ. The CDR3 runs to 15 residues. The CDR3 sequence: CASSSLGTGQETQYF. The CDR3 DNA reads as TGCGCCAGCAGCTCCTTAGGGACCGGCCAAGAGACCCAGTACTTC.

The V and J genes are TRBV5-1 and TRBJ2-3; 9 bases align to TRBD2. The ends lost 4 bases at V and 4 bases at J; junction bases unmatched: 4. CDR1 and CDR2 (germline): SGHRS, YFSETQ. This CDR3 spans 14 amino acids. The CDR3 coding sequence is TGCGCCAGCAGCCGCGGGGGGGCCTCAGATACGCAGTATTTT. This codes for CASSRGGASDTQYF.

This clonotype has a handful of counts. The gene calls are TRBV5-6 and TRBJ1-2; D is perhaps TRBD1 (5 bases). There are 16 residues in the CDR3. Germline V gene data show CDR1 as SGHDT and CDR2 as YYEEEE. V was cut by 4 bases and J by 5 bases, with 21 bases left in between. CDR3 protein: CASSLNPGTESYGYTF. The DNA of the CDR3 is TGTGCCAGCAGCCTCAACCCCGGGACGGAGAGTTATGGCTACACCTTC.

This clonotype was seen a few times. The CDR3 DNA is TGTGCCAGCAGCCAGGCTAGAGGAGCAGGGTTATCCCCTAGCACAGATACGCAGTATTTT. This translates into CASSQARGAGLSPSTDTQYF. The chain has TRBV3-1 and TRBJ2-3, with D maybe TRBD1 (5 bases). Trimming left V 3 bases short and J 0 bases short, with 25 bases between. This CDR3 has 20 residues. Germline CDR1 reads LGHDT; CDR2 reads YNNKEL (reference sequence).

This clonotype was seen repeatedly, ten times or more. The chain links TRBV9 to TRBJ2-7; 7 bases are shared with TRBD1. Trimming at V came to 4 bases and at J to 1 base, leaving 5 bases not matched to a gene. The CDR3 extends over 14 amino acids. CDR1 is SGDLS and CDR2 is YYNGEE in the germline V gene. CDR3 loop: CASSLRDSSYEQYF. The CDR3 DNA reads TGTGCCAGCAGCCTTCGGGACAGTTCCTACGAGCAGTACTTC.

This clonotype was found a few times. The chain has TRBV7-9 and TRBJ1-6; D gene ambiguous. The CDR3 is 15 amino acids. CDR1 is SEHNR, CDR2 FQNEAQ, per germline (reference sequence). The V end was cut by 10 bases, the J end by 0 bases, with 13 bases between. The CDR3 here is CATRAGSSYNSPLHF. Written as DNA, the CDR3 is TGTGCCACCCGGGCCGGTTCCTCCTATAATTCACCCCTCCACTTT.

This clonotype was detected a few times. The chain combines TRBV2 with TRBJ2-5; D is uncertain. The V end was cut by 6 bases, the J end by 4 bases, with 9 bases between. The CDR3 has 12 amino acids. Germline CDR1 and CDR2: SNHLY and FYNNEI. The CDR3: CASSAMRETQYF. The CDR3 DNA is TGTGCCAGCAGCGCTATGCGAGAGACCCAGTACTTC.

The chain joins TRBV20-1 to TRBJ2-7; D may be TRBD2 (7 bases). The CDR3 contains 13 residues. The germline V gene has CDR1 DFQATT and CDR2 SNEGSKA (reference sequence). V dropped 4 bases and J dropped 0 bases, with 10 bases sitting between them. The CDR3 region is CSAKGGVSYEQYF. The CDR3 DNA sequence: TGCAGTGCTAAGGGGGGGGTCTCCTACGAGCAGTACTTC.

This clonotype was detected only a few times. V gene TRBV5-6 combines with J gene TRBJ2-2, with 7 positions matching TRBD1. V gave up 4 bases and J gave up 3 bases; unmatched junction bases: 12. The CDR3 is 17 residues long. Germline V gene lookup returns CDR1 SGHDT and CDR2 YYEEEE. CDR3 coding DNA: TGTGCCAGCAGCCATTACCAGGGACAGAGGTACACCGGGGAGCTGTTTTTT. The encoded protein is CASSHYQGQRYTGELFF.

Only a few counts were recorded for this clonotype. This chain uses TRBV7-2 with TRBJ2-2; 7 bases map to TRBD2. V was clipped by 2 bases and J by 4 bases; unmatched bases: 4. CDR3 length: 15 amino acids. Germline CDR1 reads SGHTA; CDR2 reads FQGNSA. The CDR3 DNA reads as TGTGCCAGCAGCTTAAAATGGGGGGGCACCGGGGAGCTGTTTTTT. Protein sequence: CASSLKWGGTGELFF.

The chain links TRBV6-8 to TRBJ2-7; 9 bases map to TRBD1. V trimming: 0 bases; J trimming: 2 bases; junction bases outside the gene matches: 8. Germline loops: CDR1 MNHGY, CDR2 SAAAGT. This CDR3 has 17 residues. The CDR3 is CASSYSNRDRVPYEQYV. The CDR3 bases are TGTGCCAGCAGTTACTCGAATCGGGACAGGGTCCCCTACGAGCAGTACGTC.

The chain is built from TRBV3-1 and TRBJ2-3, with D maybe TRBD2 (7 bases). This CDR3 region has 14 residues. CDR1 LGHDT and CDR2 YNNKEL come from the germline V gene (reference sequence). The V end lost 2 bases, the J end lost 6 bases, and 12 bases lay between the germline ends. The DNA of the CDR3 is TGTGCCAGCAGCCAATCGGGGGGCAGGGATACGCAGTATTTT. It encodes CASSQSGGRDTQYF.

This clonotype was seen a handful of times. V and J are TRBV10-1 and TRBJ2-4; TRBD1 or TRBD2 may be the D gene (5 bases each). Trimming shortened V by 0 bases and J by 11 bases, and 14 bases separated the two germline ends. Germline CDR1 and CDR2: WNHNN and SYGVQD (reference sequence). This CDR3 is 14 amino acids long. The CDR3 is CASSESPALGLQYF. The CDR3 nucleotides read TGCGCCAGCAGTGAGTCCCCCGCCTTGGGACTTCAGTACTTC.

This clonotype was seen ten or more times. The V and J genes are TRBV24-1 and TRBJ2-5; 8 positions agree with TRBD1. This CDR3 has 15 residues. The J segment lost 4 bases and the V segment lost 4 bases, leaving 7 bases of the junction unmatched. Germline CDR1 KGHDR, CDR2 SFDVKD. The CDR3 reads CATSDSGQGGETQYF. The CDR3 nucleotides are TGTGCCACCAGTGACTCCGGACAGGGAGGAGAGACCCAGTACTTC.

Of note for this clonotype: At one boundary the junction diverges from the germline segment, which might be a read error. The V call is TRBV7-9, the J call TRBJ2-1; D gene unclear. CDR1 is SEHNR and CDR2 is FQNEAQ in the germline V gene (reference sequence). The CDR3 runs 9 residues. The CDR3 loop reads CASSYDSHF. CDR3 DNA sequence: TGTGCCAGCAGCTATGATAGCCACTTC.

V gene TRBV7-9 combines with J gene TRBJ2-7, with 7 nucleotides matching TRBD1. Trimming at V came to 1 base and at J to 5 bases, leaving 5 bases not matched to a gene. This CDR3 spans 14 amino acids. Germline-derived CDR1 and CDR2 are SEHNR and FQNEAQ (reference sequence). This CDR3 reads CASSLDRGIDEQYF. In nucleotides, the CDR3 is TGTGCCAGCAGCTTAGACAGGGGAATCGACGAGCAGTACTTC. Variable domain in full (rest from reference TRBV7-9 and TRBJ2-7): DTGVSQNPRHKITKRGQNVTFRCDPISEHNRLYWYRQTLGQGPEFLTYFQNEAQLEKSRLLSDRFSAERPKGSFSTLEIQRTEQGDSAMYLCASSLDRGIDEQYFGPGTRLTVT.

The table lists this clonotype with a few counts. The chain is built from TRBV3-1 and TRBJ1-4; 11 nucleotides align to TRBD1. The CDR3 loop spans 18 amino acids. V was pared by 4 bases and J by 8 bases, with 15 bases of the junction left unmatched. Germline-derived CDR1 and CDR2 are LGHDT and YNNKEL (reference sequence). Here the CDR3 reads CASSPNLPGQGEGEKLFF. CDR3 DNA: TGTGCCAGCAGCCCGAACCTACCGGGACAGGGGGAGGGCGAAAAACTGTTTTTT. Complete variable domain (other parts from reference TRBV3-1 and TRBJ1-4): DTAVSQTPKYLVTQMGNDKSIKCEQNLGHDTMYWYKQDSKKFLKIMFSYNNKELIINETVPNRFSPKSPDKAHLNLHINSLELGDSAVYFCASSPNLPGQGEGEKLFFGSGTQLSVL.